This entry is about one TCR beta chain. TCRdb reprocessed the 5' RACE reads via MiXCR and lists one record per CDR3 protein. This table holds hundreds of thousands of distinct CDR3 sequences, about 20% found once. With V trimmed by 4 bases and J by 16 bases, 19 bases remained unmatched. The CDR3 is 17 residues long. The germline V gene encodes CDR1 WSHSY and CDR2 SAAADI. These data belong to a study of identical twins. The data were also submitted as part of a second study, on T cells expressing NK-cell markers.

The genes are TRBV10-2 and TRBJ2-2, with 12 bases fitting TRBD2. The sequencing sample was made of PBMCs. The source is a woman in her late teens or twenties in good health. CDR3 DNA sequence: TGCGCCAGCAGTGGGGCACCCGTTACTAGCGGGGGGTCCTCGCCGTTTTTT. Its translation is CASSGAPVTSGGSSPFF.